A single sample gave rise to the 8 T cell receptor beta chains below, sequenced in a study of shared clonotypes between healthy human individuals. Terminally differentiated effector memory CD45RA+ cells were excluded from the naive CD8 cells, which were CD45RO-negative and positively selected for CCR7. Assay used: immunoSEQ multiplex PCR; TCRdb lists only in-frame clones, some missing. The table has around 600,000 clones, 95% to 98% seen once. The sample taken for sequencing was naive CD8+ T cells sorted from blood. The receptors originated from a man aged 25-45 years in good health.

The rearrangement uses TRBV6-5 and TRBJ2-7, with D possibly matching TRBD2 (5 bases). The V and J ends lost 0 bases and 3 bases respectively, with 15 bases between them. Per germline, CDR1 MNHEY and CDR2 SVGAGI. The CDR3 is 16 amino acids. CDR3 nucleotide sequence: TGTGCCAGCAGTTACTCGATGAGCGGTAATGTCTACGAGCAGTACTTC. Translated, it gives CASSYSMSGNVYEQYF.

The genes are TRBV28 and TRBJ2-7, with TRBD2 matching 10 bases. Germline V gene sequence: CDR1 MDHEN, CDR2 SYDVKM. The V segment lost 5 bases and the J segment 2 bases; nucleotides outside the gene matches: 12. This CDR3 spans 17 amino acids. As DNA, the CDR3 is TGTGCCAGCAGTGAAAAGAGGACTAGCGGAATAACCTACGAGCAGTACTTC. The encoded protein is CASSEKRTSGITYEQYF.

This rearrangement joins TRBV28 to TRBJ2-7; tentative D call: TRBD2 (5 bases). The V and J ends lost 2 bases and 0 bases respectively, with 5 bases between them. Per germline, CDR1 MDHEN and CDR2 SYDVKM. This CDR3 has 13 amino acids. The CDR3 reads CASSLGSSYEQYF. DNA for the CDR3: TGTGCCAGCAGTTTAGGGAGCTCCTACGAGCAGTACTTC.

The chain couples TRBV28 to TRBJ2-7; possible D gene TRBD1, 5 bases. Germline V gives CDR1 MDHEN, CDR2 SYDVKM. The CDR3 runs to 12 residues. V was pared by 1 base and J by 7 bases, with 8 bases between. Here the CDR3 reads CASSLYQGEQYF. In DNA, the CDR3 is TGTGCCAGCAGTTTATACCAGGGAGAGCAGTACTTC.

As for this clone: Within the sample, other DNA sequences also encode this same CDR3. The chain carries TRBV27 and TRBJ1-5; no clear D gene. Trimming stripped 5 bases from V and 4 bases from J, with 6 bases between. The CDR3 length is 12 residues. The germline CDR1 and CDR2 sequences are MNHEY and SMNVEV (reference sequence). The chain's CDR3 is CASSSWNQPQHF. CDR3 coding DNA: TGTGCCAGCAGTAGTTGGAATCAGCCCCAGCATTTT.

The chain carries TRBV27 and TRBJ1-5, with 9 nucleotides matching TRBD1. The length of the CDR3 is 15 residues. Trimming removed 5 bases from V and 15 bases from J; junction bases left unmatched: 17. Looked up from germline, CDR1 is MNHEY and CDR2 is SMNVEV (reference sequence). CDR3 amino acids: CASSQTIGGQGLSHF. For the CDR3, the DNA is TGTGCCAGCAGTCAAACAATCGGGGGACAGGGCCTTTCGCATTTT.

For the CDR3, the DNA is TGTGCCACCCGAGACACGGGAGAAGATACGCAGTATTTT. It yields the protein CATRDTGEDTQYF. The chain has TRBV27 and TRBJ2-3; tentatively, D is TRBD2 (6 bases). The CDR3 loop spans 13 amino acids. V lost 10 bases, J lost 5 bases, and 16 bases lay in between. Germline V CDR1 and CDR2: MNHEY, SMNVEV (reference sequence).

A word on this clone: Other nucleotide sequences in the sample specify the same CDR3. This rearrangement joins TRBV27 to TRBJ2-7; possible D gene TRBD2, 6 bases. The ends were cut back, 5 bases at V and 0 bases at J, with 8 bases in the middle. Per germline, CDR1 MNHEY and CDR2 SMNVEV (reference sequence). The CDR3 runs 13 residues. CDR3 sequence: CASSLGGSYEQYF. The CDR3 region has the DNA TGTGCCAGCAGTCTCGGGGGCTCCTACGAGCAGTACTTC.